This paragraph covers one TCR beta chain sequence. As yet, its antigen is unknown. Germline V gene data show CDR1 as MNHNS and CDR2 as SASEGT. Trimming took 6 bases from V and 2 from J; bases not matched to a gene: 8. This CDR3 region has 15 residues. PCR used 60 Vbeta primers and 13 Jbeta primers. Assay used: immunoSEQ multiplex PCR; TCRdb lists only in-frame clones, some missing. The repertoire consists of about 160,000 clones, with about 75% occurring once and the leading ten covering 2.5% to 3%. The data belong to a study of cytomegalovirus exposure and HLA in healthy donors. Regarding the study as a whole: It was shown in a later analysis that HLA-associated TCR beta chains were more clonally expanded than other, equally common chains. Most observed TCR sequences were rare, whereas some public TCRs were detected in many donors.

Sequencing input: PBMCs. The rearrangement joins TRBV6-1 to TRBJ1-1; 8 nucleotides agree with TRBD1. This clonotype was obtained from a woman in her 50s in good health and CMV-seropositive. In DNA, the CDR3 is TGTGCCAGCAGCCCCATGACAGGGGTCAACACTGAAGCTTTCTTT. Its protein is CASSPMTGVNTEAFF.